These 26 T cell receptor beta chains share one sample of origin, sequenced in a study of T cell changes during pregnancy in multiple sclerosis (dated by TCRdb to the late 2010s). Receptors were amplified or captured by the immunoSEQ multiplex PCR assay. TCRdb stores this immuneACCESS table with in-frame sequences only. Part of the clones is absent; in the studies checked, under half of the shortfall reflects unresolved V genes, and no reason is known for the rest. The sample yields around 30,000 clones; 90% were counted once. Of the sample, roughly 0.58% falls within the top ten clones. The sample here was CD4+ T cells from peripheral blood mononuclear cells, taken in the third trimester of pregnancy. Every receptor here comes from a female donor in good health, enrolled as a control in a pregnancy study.

The chain joins TRBV29-1 to TRBJ1-2; 8 nucleotides match TRBD1. Per the germline V gene, CDR1 is SQVTM and CDR2 is ANQGSEA. V was clipped by 6 bases and J by 4 bases; unmatched bases: 13. The CDR3 sequence is 15 residues long. CDR3 DNA: TGCAGCGTGACAACGACCGGGACAGGACCCTATGGCTACACCTTC. Protein product: CSVTTTGTGPYGYTF.

The V and J genes are TRBV4-1 and TRBJ1-1; D not certain. Germline V lookup: CDR1 MGHRA, CDR2 YSYEKL. V lost 3 bases, J lost 11 bases, and 13 bases lay in between. CDR3 size: 12 residues. CDR3 region: CASSQVYSVAFF. CDR3 nucleotide sequence: TGCGCCAGCAGCCAGGTCTATTCTGTGGCTTTCTTT.

The gene calls are TRBV15 and TRBJ1-4; no clear D. Germline lookup yields CDR1 LNHNV and CDR2 YYDKDF (reference sequence). The CDR3 is 14 amino acids. The V and J ends lost 8 bases and 2 bases respectively, with 12 bases between them. This chain's CDR3 is CATSARGTNEKLFF. The CDR3 bases are TGTGCCACCTCAGCGAGAGGGACTAATGAAAAACTGTTTTTT.

The rearrangement uses TRBV14 and TRBJ2-1; the match to TRBD2 covers 12 bases. Germline lookup yields CDR1 SGHDN and CDR2 FVKESK. Losses at the gene ends were 1 base for V and 7 bases for J; bases not matched to a gene: 8. The CDR3 runs 17 residues. The CDR3 bases are TGTGCCAGCAGCCAAGGGCTAGCGGGAGGGCCTCGGAATGAGCAGTTCTTC. This gives the protein CASSQGLAGGPRNEQFF.

The V and J genes are TRBV20-1 and TRBJ2-1; 8 bases map to TRBD2. Trimming at V came to 8 bases and at J to 6 bases, leaving 3 bases not matched to a gene. The CDR3 runs 11 residues. Germline lookup yields CDR1 DFQATT and CDR2 SNEGSKA (reference sequence). CDR3 sequence (DNA): TGCAGTTATGGACTAGCCAATGAGCAGTTCTTC. Its protein product is CSYGLANEQFF.

The rearrangement joins TRBV5-8 to TRBJ2-2, with no clear D. This CDR3 comprises 13 residues. Trimming removed 2 bases at V and 4 bases at J, with 6 bases between. Germline V gene sequence: CDR1 SGHTS, CDR2 YDEGEE. The CDR3 DNA reads TGTGCCAGCAGCTTTCCCCTCACCGGGGAGCTGTTTTTT. This gives the protein CASSFPLTGELFF.

This clone appeared a single time. The CDR3 loop is CAWSGDSTNQPQHF. The CDR3, as DNA: TGTGCCTGGAGTGGGGACAGCACCAATCAGCCCCAGCATTTT. The chain links TRBV30 to TRBJ1-5, with 7 positions matching TRBD1. V was pared by 1 base and J by 3 bases, with 3 bases of the junction left unmatched. The CDR3 has 14 residues. From germline, CDR1 is GTSNPN and CDR2 SVGIG (reference sequence).

This rearrangement joins TRBV7-2 to TRBJ2-5, with TRBD1 identical over 7 bases. CDR1 is SGHTA and CDR2 is FQGNSA in the germline V gene. V gave up 6 bases and J gave up 5 bases; unmatched junction bases: 12. The CDR3 covers 15 residues. CDR3 loop: CASSRHDRAGETQYF. In DNA form, the CDR3 reads TGTGCCAGCAGTCGCCACGACAGGGCAGGGGAGACCCAGTACTTC.

In regard to this clone: The germline gene is not matched at one end of the junction; a read error may be the cause. The rearrangement joins TRBV5-6 to TRBJ1-4; 7 bases line up with TRBD1. Germline V gene lookup returns CDR1 SGHDT and CDR2 YYEEEE. The CDR3 loop spans 10 amino acids. CDR3 nucleotides: TGTGCCAGCAGCGGCTGGGACAGTGGGTTT. Protein product: CASSGWDSGF.

This rearrangement joins TRBV25-1 to TRBJ1-2, with D possibly matching TRBD1 (5 bases). The CDR3 runs 13 residues. Germline-derived CDR1 and CDR2 are MGHDK and SYGVNS. Trimming cost V 8 bases and J 3 bases, with 13 bases left between them. CDR3 residues: CASWGGTHYGYTF. CDR3 nucleotides: TGTGCCAGCTGGGGTGGGACTCACTATGGCTACACCTTC.

The chain joins TRBV19 to TRBJ2-1; TRBD2 matches at 10 bases. The V gene end was trimmed by 4 bases and the J gene end by 4 bases; junction bases not matched to a gene: 1. This CDR3 region has 14 residues. Germline V gene sequence: CDR1 LNHDA, CDR2 SQIVND (reference sequence). The CDR3 DNA reads as TGTGCCAGTAGTACGACTAGCGGGTACAATGAGCAGTTCTTC. Its protein is CASSTTSGYNEQFF.

The chain combines TRBV4-3 with TRBJ2-7; TRBD1 is a possible D gene (5 bases). Per germline, CDR1 LGHNA and CDR2 YSLEER. V was shortened by 0 bases and J by 0 bases, with 12 bases between the two germline ends. The CDR3 consists of 16 residues. In DNA form, the CDR3 reads TGCGCCAGCAGCCAAGATAGGGGCTCCCTCTCCTACGAGCAGTACTTC. It encodes CASSQDRGSLSYEQYF.

V gene TRBV5-1 combines with J gene TRBJ2-2, with 9 bases identical to TRBD2. Unmatched junction bases numbered 6, after V lost 5 bases and J lost 1 base. Germline assignment: CDR1 SGHRS and CDR2 YFSETQ. This CDR3 spans 16 amino acids. The CDR3 is CASRQRREGNTGELFF. The CDR3 DNA reads TGCGCCAGCAGACAAAGGCGGGAGGGGAACACCGGGGAGCTGTTTTTT.

Turning to this clone: One junction end does not reproduce the germline sequence, and a read error may be involved. J is TRBJ2-1 and V is TRBV7-7; TRBD1 aligns across 9 bases. This CDR3 has 15 amino acids. CDR1 is SSHAT and CDR2 is FNYEAQ in the germline V gene (reference sequence). The DNA of the CDR3 is TGTGCTAGCAGCTTGTTGACAGGGGGGCACAATGAGCAGTTCTTC. Its protein product is CASSLLTGGHNEQFF.

The V and J genes are TRBV2 and TRBJ1-2; tentative D call: TRBD1 (6 bases). CDR1 is SNHLY, CDR2 FYNNEI, per germline. This CDR3 contains 12 residues. The V end was cut by 6 bases, the J end by 8 bases, with 13 bases between. The DNA for the CDR3 is TGTGCCAGCAGCGGATGGGGGCGCGGCTACACCTTC. Protein: CASSGWGRGYTF.

The V call is TRBV5-4, the J call TRBJ2-5, with 10 bases that match TRBD2. This CDR3 region has 17 residues. The ends lost 0 bases at V and 5 bases at J; junction bases unmatched: 10. Germline CDR1 SGHNT, CDR2 YYREEE (reference sequence). This chain's CDR3 is CASSLATSGVRGETQYF. The DNA for the CDR3 is TGTGCCAGCAGCTTGGCTACTAGCGGGGTCCGGGGTGAGACCCAGTACTTC.

The genes are TRBV18 and TRBJ1-1; 7 bases fit TRBD1. V shed 2 bases, J shed 4 bases, and the junction held 4 bases outside the gene matches. Germline V gives CDR1 KGHSH, CDR2 LQKENI. The CDR3 spans 14 residues. CDR3 sequence reads: CASSPRGPGTEAFF. CDR3 DNA: TGTGCCAGCTCACCAAGGGGGCCCGGCACTGAAGCTTTCTTT.

This sequence joins TRBV14 and TRBJ2-2, with D tentatively TRBD1 (6 bases). Trimming pared 1 base from V and 4 bases from J, leaving 10 bases between. This CDR3 is 15 amino acids long. CDR1 SGHDN and CDR2 FVKESK come from the germline V gene. The CDR3 loop is CASSQVTGLTGELFF. In DNA form, the CDR3 reads TGTGCCAGCAGCCAAGTTACAGGGCTCACCGGGGAGCTGTTTTTT.

The rearrangement uses TRBV7-9 and TRBJ2-7; D gene uncertain. The length of the CDR3 is 11 residues. In germline, CDR1 is SEHNR, CDR2 FQNEAQ (reference sequence). Between the trimmed V and J ends, which lost 5 bases and 0 bases, there was a span of 2 bases. Here the CDR3 reads CASSLSYEQYF. Here the CDR3 DNA reads TGTGCCAGCAGCCTCTCCTACGAGCAGTACTTC.

The chain couples TRBV19 to TRBJ2-3, with 7 bases fitting TRBD1. J gave up 2 bases and V 10 bases, and 9 bases lay outside the gene matches. Germline V lookup: CDR1 LNHDA, CDR2 SQIVND (reference sequence). The CDR3 contains 14 residues. The CDR3 sequence: CATAWDRSTDTQYF. The DNA for the CDR3 is TGTGCCACCGCGTGGGACAGATCCACAGATACGCAGTATTTT.

This clone came up once. The gene calls are TRBV27 and TRBJ1-2; 9 bases match TRBD1. Losses at the gene ends were 8 bases for V and 6 bases for J; bases not matched to a gene: 10. CDR3 length: 14 amino acids. Germline CDR1 MNHEY, CDR2 SMNVEV (reference sequence). CDR3 coding DNA: TGTGCCAGCGGCCCCTGGACAGGGGAAAATGGCTACACCTTC. Its translation is CASGPWTGENGYTF.

This clone was detected once. V usage is TRBV4-3 and J usage is TRBJ2-7; TRBD1 matches 9 bases. Germline V lookup: CDR1 LGHNA, CDR2 YSLEER. CDR3 length equals 15 residues. J lost 1 base, V lost 1 base, and 2 bases had no gene match. The CDR3: CASSQGDRASYEQYF. The DNA for the CDR3 is TGCGCCAGCAGCCAAGGGGACAGGGCATCCTACGAGCAGTACTTC.

J is TRBJ1-5 and V is TRBV18, with D possibly TRBD1 on 5 matching bases. The CDR3 contains 16 residues. In germline, CDR1 is KGHSH, CDR2 LQKENI. V shed 2 bases and J shed 2 bases, with 13 bases lying between them. CDR3 in DNA: TGTGCCAGCTCACCATGGGCAGGGTTGGGCAATCAGCCCCAGCATTTT. It yields the protein CASSPWAGLGNQPQHF.

The rearrangement joins TRBV14 to TRBJ2-5; weak D call: TRBD2 (6 bases). Germline values: CDR1 SGHDN, CDR2 FVKESK. The CDR3 has 16 amino acids. Trimming removed 1 base at V and 4 bases at J, with 16 bases between. The CDR3 protein is CASSQGDLGFGETQYF. CDR3 in DNA: TGTGCCAGCAGCCAAGGGGACTTGGGGTTTGGAGAGACCCAGTACTTC.

The V and J genes are TRBV7-9 and TRBJ1-1, with D unclear. Trimming pared 3 bases from V and 1 base from J, leaving 9 bases between. The CDR3 is 14 residues long. Germline V CDR1 and CDR2: SEHNR, FQNEAQ (reference sequence). The CDR3 reads CASSLGVSNTEAFF. The DNA of the CDR3 is TGTGCCAGCAGCTTGGGAGTCTCGAACACTGAAGCTTTCTTT.

V usage is TRBV5-1 and J usage is TRBJ2-7; 11 bases align to TRBD2. The CDR3 is 15 residues long. The germline CDR1 and CDR2 sequences are SGHRS and YFSETQ. Trimming took 3 bases from V and 3 from J; bases not matched to a gene: 5. The CDR3 nucleotides are TGCGCCAGCAGCTCGGGGACTAGCGGAAACTACGAGCAGTACTTC. Amino acid sequence: CASSSGTSGNYEQYF.